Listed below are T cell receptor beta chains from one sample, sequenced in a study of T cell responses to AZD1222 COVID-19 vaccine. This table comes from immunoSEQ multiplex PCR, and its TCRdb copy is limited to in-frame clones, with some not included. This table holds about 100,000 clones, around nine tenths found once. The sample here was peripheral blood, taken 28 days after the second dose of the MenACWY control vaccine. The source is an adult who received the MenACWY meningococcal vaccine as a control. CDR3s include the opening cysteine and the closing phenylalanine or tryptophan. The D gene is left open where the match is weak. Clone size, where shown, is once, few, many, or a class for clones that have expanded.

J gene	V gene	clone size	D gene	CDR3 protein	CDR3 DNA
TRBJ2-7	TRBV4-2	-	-	CASSQDPRQYEQYF	TGTGCCAGCAGCCAAGATCCCAGACAGTACGAGCAGTACTTC
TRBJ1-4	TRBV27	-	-	CASSRREDEKLFF	TGTGCCAGCAGTCGCAGGGAAGATGAAAAACTGTTTTTT
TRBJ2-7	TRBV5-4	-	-	CASSSGHTYEQYF	TGTGCCAGCAGCTCGGGACATACCTACGAGCAGTACTTC
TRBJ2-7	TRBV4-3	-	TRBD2	CASSRGGGSSYEQYF	TGCGCCAGCAGCCGCGGCGGGGGGAGCTCCTACGAGCAGTACTTC
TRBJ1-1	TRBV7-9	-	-	CASSLSEPTEAFF	TGTGCCAGCAGCTTAAGTGAACCAACTGAAGCTTTCTTT
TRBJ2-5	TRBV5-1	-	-	CASSSPIPQETQYF	TGCGCCAGCAGCTCCCCGATTCCCCAAGAGACCCAGTACTTC
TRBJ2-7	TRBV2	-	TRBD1	CASSVAWTGNEQYF	TGTGCCAGCAGTGTGGCGTGGACAGGCAACGAGCAGTACTTC
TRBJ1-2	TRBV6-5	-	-	CASSSITGRGGYTF	TGTGCCAGCAGTTCAATCACAGGGCGAGGTGGCTACACCTTC
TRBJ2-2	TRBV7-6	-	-	CASSLAGLNTGELFF	TGTGCCAGCAGCTTAGCGGGACTTAACACCGGGGAGCTGTTTTTT
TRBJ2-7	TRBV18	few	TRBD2	CASSPTSGSPYEQYF	TGTGCCAGCTCCCCGACTAGCGGGAGCCCCTACGAGCAGTACTTC
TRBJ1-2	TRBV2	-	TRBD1	CASSSPGQGAYGYTF	TGTGCCAGCAGTTCCCCGGGACAGGGGGCCTATGGCTACACCTTC
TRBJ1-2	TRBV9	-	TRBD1	CASSRQGAYYGYTF	TGTGCCAGTTCTAGACAGGGGGCGTATTATGGCTACACCTTC
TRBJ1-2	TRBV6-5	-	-	CASSSLGDYGYTF	TGTGCCAGCAGTTCCCTCGGTGACTATGGCTACACCTTC
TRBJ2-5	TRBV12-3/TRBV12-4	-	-	CASSLGWRETQYF	TGTGCCAGCAGTTTGGGTTGGCGGGAGACCCAGTACTTC
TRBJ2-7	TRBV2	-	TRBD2	CASGPRLAVIYEQYF	TGTGCCAGCGGTCCCCGACTAGCAGTAATCTACGAGCAGTACTTC
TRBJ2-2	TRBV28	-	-	CASSLSGELFF	TGTGCCAGCAGTTTATCCGGGGAGCTGTTTTTT
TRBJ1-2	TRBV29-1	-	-	CSVEEVVNRGAFYGYTF	TGCAGCGTTGAAGAAGTCGTTAATCGTGGGGCCTTCTATGGCTACACCTTC
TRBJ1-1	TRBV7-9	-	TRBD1	CASSPVQGRTEAFF	TGTGCCAGCAGCCCAGTACAGGGGCGAACTGAAGCTTTCTTT
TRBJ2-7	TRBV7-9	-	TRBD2	CASSDTSVSIYEQYF	TGTGCCAGCAGCGATACTAGCGTGAGCATATACGAGCAGTACTTC
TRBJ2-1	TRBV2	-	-	CASRLVNEQFF	TGTGCCAGCCGACTGGTGAATGAGCAGTTCTTC
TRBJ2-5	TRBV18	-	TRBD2	CASSFRTSQETQYF	TGTGCCAGCTCTTTCCGGACTAGCCAAGAGACCCAGTACTTC
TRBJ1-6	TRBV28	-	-	CASSERLGLSSYNSPLHF	TGTGCCAGCAGTGAGCGCCTGGGGCTCAGCTCCTATAATTCACCCCTCCACTTT
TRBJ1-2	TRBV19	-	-	CASSPRGISSNYGYTF	TGTGCCAGTAGTCCCCGGGGAATTTCCTCTAACTATGGCTACACCTTC
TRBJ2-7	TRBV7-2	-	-	CASSPRSGASYEQYF	TGTGCCAGCAGCCCTAGATCCGGGGCCTCCTACGAGCAGTACTTC
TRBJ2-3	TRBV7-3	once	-	CASSLTPEGTLTDTQYF	TGTGCCAGCAGCTTAACCCCAGAGGGGACTCTCACAGATACGCAGTATTTT
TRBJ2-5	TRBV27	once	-	CASSLSAGIETQYF	TGTGCCAGCAGTTTATCGGCGGGGATTGAGACCCAGTACTTC
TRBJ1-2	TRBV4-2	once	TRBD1	CATKPGQGARHYGYTF	TGTGCCACCAAGCCGGGACAGGGGGCGAGACACTATGGCTACACCTTC
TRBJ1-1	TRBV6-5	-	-	CASSYGSGRRTEAFF	TGTGCCAGCAGTTACGGATCTGGCCGTAGGACTGAAGCTTTCTTT
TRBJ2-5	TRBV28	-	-	CASSFSAHREEETQYF	TGTGCCAGCAGTTTTTCGGCGCACAGGGAGGAAGAGACCCAGTACTTC
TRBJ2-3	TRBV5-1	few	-	CASSSDGASDTQYF	TGCGCCAGCAGCTCGGATGGGGCGAGTGATACGCAGTATTTT
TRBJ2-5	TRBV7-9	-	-	CASSLPNQETQYF	TGTGCCAGCAGCTTACCTAACCAAGAGACCCAGTACTTC
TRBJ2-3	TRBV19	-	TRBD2	CASSIPLLAGSTDTQYF	TGTGCCAGTAGTATACCCCTACTAGCGGGGAGCACAGATACGCAGTATTTT
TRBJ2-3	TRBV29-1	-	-	CSVEGGILSRGRTSTDTQYF	TGCAGCGTTGAAGGGGGAATATTGAGCAGGGGCCGAACTAGCACAGATACGCAGTATTTT
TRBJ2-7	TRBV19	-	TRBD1	CASSMGQLIPYEQYF	TGTGCCAGTAGTATGGGACAGCTGATCCCTTACGAGCAGTACTTC
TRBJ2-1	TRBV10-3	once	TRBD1	CAISSDRGQNEQFF	TGTGCCATCAGTAGTGACAGGGGGCAGAACGAGCAGTTCTTC
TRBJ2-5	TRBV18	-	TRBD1	CASSRDRQETQYF	TGTGCCAGCTCCCGGGACAGGCAAGAGACCCAGTACTTC
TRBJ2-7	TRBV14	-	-	CASSQMTGTLYEQYF	TGTGCCAGCAGCCAGATGACAGGGACTCTCTACGAGCAGTACTTC
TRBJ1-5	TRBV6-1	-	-	CASSVGPLVHGNQPQHF	TGTGCCAGCAGTGTGGGACCATTGGTGCATGGCAATCAGCCCCAGCATTTT
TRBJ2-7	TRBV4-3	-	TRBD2	CASSQTNLGRAAGEQYF	TGCGCCAGCAGCCAGACCAACCTGGGGCGAGCAGCGGGGGAGCAGTACTTC
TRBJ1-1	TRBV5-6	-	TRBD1	CASRAGTGWSNTEAFF	TGTGCCAGCAGGGCCGGGACAGGGTGGTCGAACACTGAAGCTTTCTTT
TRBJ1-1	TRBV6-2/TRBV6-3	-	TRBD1	CASSPGQGRMYTEAFF	TGTGCCAGCAGCCCTGGACAGGGGCGGATGTACACTGAAGCTTTCTTT
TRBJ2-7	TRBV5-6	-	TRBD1	CASSSIDRGGFYEQYF	TGTGCCAGCAGCTCCATCGACAGGGGGGGATTCTACGAGCAGTACTTC
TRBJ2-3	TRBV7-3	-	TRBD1	CASRQGSTDTQYF	TGTGCCAGCAGACAGGGGAGCACAGATACGCAGTATTTT
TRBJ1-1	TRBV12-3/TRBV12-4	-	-	CASSLEGFEAFF	TGTGCCAGCAGTTTAGAGGGGTTTGAAGCTTTCTTT
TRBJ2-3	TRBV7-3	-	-	CASSLNPRGTTDTQYF	TGTGCCAGCAGCCTTAACCCACGGGGTACGACAGATACGCAGTATTTT
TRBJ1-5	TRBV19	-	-	CASKGGTAENQPQHF	TGTGCCAGTAAGGGAGGGACGGCTGAAAATCAGCCCCAGCATTTT
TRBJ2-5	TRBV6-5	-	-	CASSLRDGSETQYF	TGTGCCAGCAGTTTGCGGGACGGGTCGGAGACCCAGTACTTC
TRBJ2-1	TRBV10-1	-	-	CASSLGHLGGSSYNEQFF	TGCGCCAGCAGCCTCGGACACCTTGGTGGGAGCTCCTACAATGAGCAGTTCTTC
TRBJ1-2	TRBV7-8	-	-	CASSLGLGRGGYTF	TGTGCCAGCAGCTTGGGTTTGGGCCGGGGTGGCTACACCTTC
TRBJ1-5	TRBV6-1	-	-	CASSDPKTGRNQPQHF	TGTGCCAGCAGTGACCCTAAGACAGGCCGTAATCAGCCCCAGCATTTT
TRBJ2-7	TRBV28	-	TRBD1	CASSDRGPTYEQYF	TGTGCCAGCAGTGACAGGGGCCCGACCTACGAGCAGTACTTC
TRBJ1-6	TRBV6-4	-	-	CATSPGIESNSPLHF	TGTGCCACCTCGCCGGGAATCGAATCAAATTCACCCCTCCACTTT
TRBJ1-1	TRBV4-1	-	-	CASSQEGRPEAFF	TGCGCCAGCAGCCAAGAGGGTAGGCCTGAAGCTTTCTTT
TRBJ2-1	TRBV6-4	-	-	CASSPLAGASNEQFF	TGTGCCAGCAGTCCCCTGGCGGGGGCCTCCAATGAGCAGTTCTTC
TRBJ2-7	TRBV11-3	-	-	CASSGSESYEQYF	TGTGCCAGCAGCGGCTCGGAGTCCTACGAGCAGTACTTC
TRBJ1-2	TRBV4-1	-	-	CASSQEVGVYGYTF	TGCGCCAGCAGCCAAGAGGTAGGGGTCTATGGCTACACCTTC
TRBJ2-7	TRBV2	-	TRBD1	CASTAGTGSYEQYF	TGTGCCAGCACCGCCGGGACAGGGTCCTACGAGCAGTACTTC
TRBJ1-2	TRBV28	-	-	CASSLRGVGSVANYGYTF	TGTGCCAGCAGTTTACGCGGGGTCGGTTCGGTGGCTAACTATGGCTACACCTTC
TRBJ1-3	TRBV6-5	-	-	CASRLGQTTGNTIYF	TGTGCCAGCCGTCTGGGGCAGACGACCGGAAACACCATATATTTT
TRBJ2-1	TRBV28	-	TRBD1	CASSYDRGPSDEQFF	TGTGCCAGCAGTTACGACAGGGGGCCGTCGGATGAGCAGTTCTTC